This T cell receptor (beta chain) was sequenced in a study of T-cell memory formation after mild COVID-19. TCRdb itself ran the 5' RACE reads through MiXCR, one entry per CDR3 protein. The repertoire holds 300,000 to 350,000 distinct CDR3 sequences, with approximately 13% as singletons. The CDR3 has 14 amino acids. V dropped 0 bases and J dropped 7 bases, with 10 bases sitting between them. Germline assignment: CDR1 SEHNR and CDR2 FQNEAQ (reference sequence). Sequences were obtained from PBMCs or a T cell subset sorted from them (not recorded which). This receptor was taken from a man aged 18 to 29 who had mild COVID-19 (a few samples of this study predate the infection). Cell type and time point are not known. The chain uses TRBV7-9 and TRBJ2-1; no clear D. The CDR3 loop reads CASSLAVFRNEQFF. DNA for the CDR3: TGTGCCAGCAGCTTAGCCGTCTTTAGGAATGAGCAGTTCTTC.